This T cell receptor beta chain was retrieved from a study of cytomegalovirus exposure and HLA in healthy donors. Turning to the study itself: The same platform used for the 666 first-cohort repertoires was also used for the approximately 120 validation repertoires, as a later analysis reported. General study results and limits: The authors listed 150 to 200 TCR beta chains as cytomegalovirus-associated. Reports credit the classifier with highly specific, highly sensitive diagnosis of cytomegalovirus status.

Here immunoSEQ multiplex PCR was the method, and the copy in TCRdb shows in-frame clones only, minus some. The sample records roughly 270,000 clones, roughly 88% being singletons. About this clone: Its target is unknown.

The CDR3 covers 13 residues. Germline V lookup: CDR1 GTSNPN, CDR2 SVGIG (reference sequence). V lost 7 bases and J lost 7, with 16 bases in between. The sample comprised PBMCs. The V and J genes are TRBV30 and TRBJ1-4, with D hard to call. The source is a woman aged 18-35 years in good health and CMV-seronegative. The CDR3 spells CALSVGRAEKLFF. The CDR3 DNA reads as TGTGCCTTAAGCGTAGGGAGGGCTGAAAAACTGTTTTTT. Full variable domain (outside the CDR3, taken from reference TRBV30 and TRBJ1-4): SQTIHQWPATLVQPVGSPLSLECTVEGTSNPNLYWYRQAAGRGLQLLFYSVGIGQISSEVPQNLSASRPQDRQFILSSKKLLLSDSGFYLCALSVGRAEKLFFGSGTQLSVL.